This TCR beta chain was identified in a study of blood T cell repertoires in COVID-19. Study context: Material from acute and convalescent COVID-19 was sourced from the United States, Italy and Spain. T cells, B-cell-depleted T cells, or PBMCs provided the cDNA or gDNA that served as material.

This CDR3 has 16 amino acids. The V gene lost 4 bases and the J gene lost 2 bases, with 15 bases spanning the gap. Germline values: CDR1 SEHNR, CDR2 FQNEAQ (reference sequence). This clone came up a few times. Authors' data handling: From reference gene primer amplification, estimates of nucleated cell counts were derived. The assay was immunoSEQ multiplex PCR, and TCRdb's table has in-frame clones only and misses some. That table supplies the V and J calls and clone size; D and trimming were determined from the DNA. The sample includes some 54,000 clones, nearly 90% of them seen just once. The sequence derives from a man older than 75 with active or convalescent COVID-19. The V call is TRBV7-9, the J call TRBJ1-3; D uncertain. The sequenced sample was peripheral blood. The CDR3 region is CASSSRREGTGNTIYF. The DNA of the CDR3 is TGTGCCAGCAGCTCCCGTAGGGAGGGTACTGGAAACACCATATATTTT.